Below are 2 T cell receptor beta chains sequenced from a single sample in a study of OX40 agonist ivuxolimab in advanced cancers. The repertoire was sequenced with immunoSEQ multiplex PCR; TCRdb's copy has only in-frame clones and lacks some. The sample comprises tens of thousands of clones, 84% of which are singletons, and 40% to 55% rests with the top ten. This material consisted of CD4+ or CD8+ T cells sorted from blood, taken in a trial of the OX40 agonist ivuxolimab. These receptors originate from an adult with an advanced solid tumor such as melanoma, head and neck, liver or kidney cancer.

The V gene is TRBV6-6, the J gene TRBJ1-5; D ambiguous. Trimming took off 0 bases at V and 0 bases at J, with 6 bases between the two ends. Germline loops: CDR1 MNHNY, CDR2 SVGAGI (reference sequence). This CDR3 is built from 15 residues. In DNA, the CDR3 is TGTGCCAGCAGTTACTCCCCCTATAGCAATCAGCCCCAGCATTTT. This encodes CASSYSPYSNQPQHF.

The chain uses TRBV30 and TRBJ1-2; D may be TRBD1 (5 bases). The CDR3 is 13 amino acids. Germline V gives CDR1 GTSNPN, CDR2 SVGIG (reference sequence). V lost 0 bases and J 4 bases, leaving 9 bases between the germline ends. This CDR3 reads CAWSVSRAYGYTF. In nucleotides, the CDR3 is TGTGCCTGGAGTGTATCCAGGGCCTATGGCTACACCTTC.